This T cell receptor beta chain was observed in a study of T cells in Graves' hyperthyroidism and ophthalmopathy. CDR1 is SGHRS and CDR2 is YFSETQ in the germline V gene. The V gene lost 4 bases and the J gene lost 5 bases, with 7 bases spanning the gap. The CDR3 runs 11 residues. This clonotype was detected ten times or more. Its target is unknown. RNA transcripts were the template for amplifying TCR beta CDR3 regions. HTBI primers were employed in a first-round RT-PCR of the TCR CDR3. Each CDR3 protein gets one entry after TCRdb re-called the multiplex PCR reads with MiXCR. The sample comprises roughly 500,000 distinct CDR3 sequences, 46% of which are singletons, and about two fifths rests with the top ten. Study results and limitations: The model made its ophthalmopathy prediction, and onset followed a median about 6.8 months later.

This clonotype originated in an adult woman with Graves' disease, either hyperthyroidism or ophthalmopathy (not recorded which). The rearrangement links TRBV5-1 to TRBJ2-7; no definite D call. Sample: peripheral blood or thyroid tissue (not recorded which). CDR3 sequence (DNA): TGCGCCAGCAGCATGGGGAACGAGCAGTACTTC. Residues: CASSMGNEQYF.